This T cell receptor beta chain was sequenced in a study of CDR3 diversity in severe acne. Via MiXCR, TCRdb re-called the PCR reads, giving one row per CDR3 protein. The data contain 79,000 or so distinct CDR3 sequences, approximately 54% of them singletons. The CDR3 length is 17 residues. Germline V gene data show CDR1 as SGHVS and CDR2 as FQNEAQ. With 4 bases clipped from V and 0 bases from J, the junction kept 7 bases outside the gene matches. This TCR derives from a male donor with severe acne vulgaris. The sequenced sample consisted of blood. This chain joins TRBV7-8 and TRBJ1-4; 8 bases map to TRBD1. CDR3 region: CASSSGQGSPTNEKLFF. The DNA for the CDR3 is TGTGCCAGCAGCTCCGGACAGGGTAGTCCAACTAATGAAAAACTGTTTTTT.